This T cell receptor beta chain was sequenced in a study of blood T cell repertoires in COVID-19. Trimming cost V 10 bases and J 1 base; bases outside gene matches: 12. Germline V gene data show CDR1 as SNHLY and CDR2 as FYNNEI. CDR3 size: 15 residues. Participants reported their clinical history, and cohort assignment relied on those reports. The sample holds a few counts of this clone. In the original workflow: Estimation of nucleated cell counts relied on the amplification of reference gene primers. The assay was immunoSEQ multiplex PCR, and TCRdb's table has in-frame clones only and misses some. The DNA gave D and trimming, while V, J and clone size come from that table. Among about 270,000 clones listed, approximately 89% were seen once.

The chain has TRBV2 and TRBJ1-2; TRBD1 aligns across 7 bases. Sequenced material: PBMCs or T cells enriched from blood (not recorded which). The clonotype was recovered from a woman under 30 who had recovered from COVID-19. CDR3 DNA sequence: TGTGCCACCTCCTGGGGGACAGCCTTTAACTATGGCTACACCTTC. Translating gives CATSWGTAFNYGYTF.